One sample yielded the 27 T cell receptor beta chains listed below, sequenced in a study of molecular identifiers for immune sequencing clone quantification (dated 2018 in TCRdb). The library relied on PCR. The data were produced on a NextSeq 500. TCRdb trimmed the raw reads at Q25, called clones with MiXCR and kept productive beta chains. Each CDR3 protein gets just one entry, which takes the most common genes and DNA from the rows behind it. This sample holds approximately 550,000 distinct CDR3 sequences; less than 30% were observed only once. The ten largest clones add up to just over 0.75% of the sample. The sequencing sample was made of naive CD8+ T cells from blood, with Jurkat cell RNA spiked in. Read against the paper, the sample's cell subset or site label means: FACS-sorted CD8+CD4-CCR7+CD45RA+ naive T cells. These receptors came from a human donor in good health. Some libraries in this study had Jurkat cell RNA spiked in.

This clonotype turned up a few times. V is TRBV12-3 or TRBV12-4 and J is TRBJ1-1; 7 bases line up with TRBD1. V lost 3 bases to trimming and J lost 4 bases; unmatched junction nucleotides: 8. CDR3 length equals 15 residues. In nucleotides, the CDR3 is TGTGCCAGCAGTTTGGGTCAGGGGGGTCTCACTGAAGCTTTCTTT. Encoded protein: CASSLGQGGLTEAFF.

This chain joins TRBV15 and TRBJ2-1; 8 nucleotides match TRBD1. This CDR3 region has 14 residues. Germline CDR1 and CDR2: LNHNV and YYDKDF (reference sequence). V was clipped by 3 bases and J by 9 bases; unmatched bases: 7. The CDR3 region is CATSRERQGFEQFF. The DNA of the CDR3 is TGTGCCACCAGCAGGGAACGACAGGGGTTTGAGCAGTTCTTC.

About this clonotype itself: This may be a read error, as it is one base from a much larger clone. The CDR3 here is CASSQNLSGRADTDTQYF. CDR3 DNA: TGTGCCAGCAGCCAAAATCTTAGCGGGAGGGCCGACACAGATACGCAGTATTTT. The gene calls are TRBV4-2 and TRBJ2-3; 11 bases are shared with TRBD2. The CDR3 totals 18 residues. V was pared by 2 bases and J by 2 bases, with 9 bases of the junction left unmatched. Germline loops: CDR1 LGHNA, CDR2 YNFKEQ.

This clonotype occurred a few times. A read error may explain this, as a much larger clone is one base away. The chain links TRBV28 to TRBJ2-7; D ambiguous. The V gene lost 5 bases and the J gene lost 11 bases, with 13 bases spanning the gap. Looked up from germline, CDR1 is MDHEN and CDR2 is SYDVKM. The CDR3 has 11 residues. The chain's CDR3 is CASSPSKGKYF. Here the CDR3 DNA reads TGTGCCAGCAGTCCCAGTAAAGGGAAGTACTTC.

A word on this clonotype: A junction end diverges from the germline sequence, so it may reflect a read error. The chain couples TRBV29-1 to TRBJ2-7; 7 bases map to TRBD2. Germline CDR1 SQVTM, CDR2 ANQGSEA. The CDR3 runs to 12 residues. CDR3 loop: CSVDTSDYGQYF. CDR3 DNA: TGCAGCGTTGATACTAGCGACTACGGGCAGTACTTC.

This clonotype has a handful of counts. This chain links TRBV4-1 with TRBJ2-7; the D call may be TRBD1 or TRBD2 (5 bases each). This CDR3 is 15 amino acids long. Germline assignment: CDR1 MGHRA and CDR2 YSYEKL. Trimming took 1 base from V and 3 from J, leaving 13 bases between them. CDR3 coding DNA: TGCGCCAGCAGCCAAGTAGCTGGGGACCTCTACGAGCAGTACTTC. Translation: CASSQVAGDLYEQYF.

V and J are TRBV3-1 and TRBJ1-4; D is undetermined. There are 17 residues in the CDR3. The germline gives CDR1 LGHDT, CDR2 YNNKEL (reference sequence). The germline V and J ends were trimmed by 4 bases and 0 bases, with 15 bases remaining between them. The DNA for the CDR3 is TGTGCCAGCAGCCCGCGGACGACTGATGCAACTAATGAAAAACTGTTTTTT. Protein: CASSPRTTDATNEKLFF.

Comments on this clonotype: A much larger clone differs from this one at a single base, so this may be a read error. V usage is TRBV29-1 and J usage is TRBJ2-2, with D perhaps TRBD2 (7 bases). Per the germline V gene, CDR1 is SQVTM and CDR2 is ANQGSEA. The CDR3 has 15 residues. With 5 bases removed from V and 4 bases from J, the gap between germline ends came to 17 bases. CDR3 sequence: CSVSLAVGGTGELFF. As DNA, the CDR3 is TGCAGCGTTTCTCTAGCGGTAGGGGGCACCGGGGAGCTGTTTTTT.

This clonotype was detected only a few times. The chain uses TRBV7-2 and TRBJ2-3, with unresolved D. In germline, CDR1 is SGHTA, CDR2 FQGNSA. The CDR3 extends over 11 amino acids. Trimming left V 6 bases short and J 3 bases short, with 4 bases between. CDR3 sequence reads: CASRETDTQYF. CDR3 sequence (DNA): TGTGCCAGCAGAGAGACAGATACGCAGTATTTT.

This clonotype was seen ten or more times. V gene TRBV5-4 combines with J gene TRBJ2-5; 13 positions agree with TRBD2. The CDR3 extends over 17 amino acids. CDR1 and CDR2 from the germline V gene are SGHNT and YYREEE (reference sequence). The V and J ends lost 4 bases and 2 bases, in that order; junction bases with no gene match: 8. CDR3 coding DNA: TGTGCCAGCAGCACCAAGCAGGGACTAGCGGGACAAGAGACCCAGTACTTC. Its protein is CASSTKQGLAGQETQYF.

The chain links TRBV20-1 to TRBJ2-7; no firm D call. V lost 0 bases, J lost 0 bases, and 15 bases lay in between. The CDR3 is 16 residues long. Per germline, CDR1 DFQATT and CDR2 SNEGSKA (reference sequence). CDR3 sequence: CSARDFSSLSSYEQYF. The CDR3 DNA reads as TGCAGTGCTAGAGATTTTAGTAGCTTAAGCTCCTACGAGCAGTACTTC.

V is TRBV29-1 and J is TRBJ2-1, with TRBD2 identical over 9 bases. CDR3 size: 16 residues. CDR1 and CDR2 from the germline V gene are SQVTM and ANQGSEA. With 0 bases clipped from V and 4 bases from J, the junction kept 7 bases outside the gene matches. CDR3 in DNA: TGCAGCGTTGAAGATCTGGGCGGGAGGGCATACAATGAGCAGTTCTTC. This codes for CSVEDLGGRAYNEQFF.

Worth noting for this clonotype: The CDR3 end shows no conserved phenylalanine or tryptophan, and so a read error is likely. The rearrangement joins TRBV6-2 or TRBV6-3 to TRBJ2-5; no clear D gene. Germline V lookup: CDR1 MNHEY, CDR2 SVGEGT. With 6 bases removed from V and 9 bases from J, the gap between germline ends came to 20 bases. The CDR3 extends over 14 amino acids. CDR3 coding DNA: TGTGCCAGCAGCCTCACTAATGCCCAGTCGTCCCAGTACCTC. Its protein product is CASSLTNAQSSQYL.

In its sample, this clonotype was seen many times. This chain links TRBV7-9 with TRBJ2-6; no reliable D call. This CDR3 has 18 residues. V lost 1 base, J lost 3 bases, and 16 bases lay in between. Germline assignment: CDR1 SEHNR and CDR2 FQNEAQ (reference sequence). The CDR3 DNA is TGTGCCAGCAGCTTAGGTCCTGGAGAGGCGGATGGGGCCAACGTCCTGACTTTC. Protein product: CASSLGPGEADGANVLTF.

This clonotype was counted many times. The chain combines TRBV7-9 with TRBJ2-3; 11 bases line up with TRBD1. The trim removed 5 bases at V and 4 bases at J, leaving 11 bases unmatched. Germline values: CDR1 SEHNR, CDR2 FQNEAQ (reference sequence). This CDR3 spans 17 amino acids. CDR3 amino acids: CASSQPVGTGGADTQYF. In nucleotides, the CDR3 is TGTGCCAGCAGCCAGCCCGTCGGGACAGGGGGTGCAGATACGCAGTATTTT. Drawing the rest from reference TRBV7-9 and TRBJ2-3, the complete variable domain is DTGVSQNPRHKITKRGQNVTFRCDPISEHNRLYWYRQTLGQGPEFLTYFQNEAQLEKSRLLSDRFSAERPKGSFSTLEIQRTEQGDSAMYLCASSQPVGTGGADTQYFGPGTRLTVL.

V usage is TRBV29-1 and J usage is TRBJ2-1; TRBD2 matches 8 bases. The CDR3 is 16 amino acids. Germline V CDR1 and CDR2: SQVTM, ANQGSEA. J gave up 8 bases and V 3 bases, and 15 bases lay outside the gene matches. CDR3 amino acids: CSVDGTGGGRRDEQFF. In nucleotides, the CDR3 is TGCAGCGTTGACGGAACTGGGGGCGGGAGGCGCGATGAGCAGTTCTTC.

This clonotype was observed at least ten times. The CDR3 DNA reads as TGTGCCAGCAGCCCGGGACTAGCGGGAGAATCCGGGGAGCTGTTTTTT. The encoded protein is CASSPGLAGESGELFF. The V call is TRBV7-9, the J call TRBJ2-2; 14 nucleotides align to TRBD2. This CDR3 has 16 amino acids. After removal of 5 bases from V and 6 bases from J, the junction contained 5 bases not matched to a gene. In germline, CDR1 is SEHNR, CDR2 FQNEAQ (reference sequence). Complete variable domain (other parts from reference TRBV7-9 and TRBJ2-2): DTGVSQNPRHKITKRGQNVTFRCDPISEHNRLYWYRQTLGQGPEFLTYFQNEAQLEKSRLLSDRFSAERPKGSFSTLEIQRTEQGDSAMYLCASSPGLAGESGELFFGEGSRLTVL.

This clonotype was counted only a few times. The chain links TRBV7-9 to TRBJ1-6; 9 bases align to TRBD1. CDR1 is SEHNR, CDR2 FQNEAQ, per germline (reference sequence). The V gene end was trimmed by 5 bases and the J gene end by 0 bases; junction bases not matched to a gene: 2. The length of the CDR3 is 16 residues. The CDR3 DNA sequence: TGTGCCAGCAGCGGGACAGGGAGCTCCTATAATTCACCCCTCCACTTT. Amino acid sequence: CASSGTGSSYNSPLHF.

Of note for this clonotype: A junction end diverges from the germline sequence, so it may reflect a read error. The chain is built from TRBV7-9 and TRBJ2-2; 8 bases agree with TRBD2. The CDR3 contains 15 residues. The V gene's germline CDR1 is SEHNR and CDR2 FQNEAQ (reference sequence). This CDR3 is CACSLVSGITGELFF. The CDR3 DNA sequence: TGTGCCTGCAGCTTAGTTAGCGGGATCACCGGGGAGCTGTTTTTT. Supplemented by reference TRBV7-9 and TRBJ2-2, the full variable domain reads DTGVSQNPRHKITKRGQNVTFRCDPISEHNRLYWYRQTLGQGPEFLTYFQNEAQLEKSRLLSDRFSAERPKGSFSTLEIQRTEQGDSAMYLCACSLVSGITGELFFGEGSRLTVL.

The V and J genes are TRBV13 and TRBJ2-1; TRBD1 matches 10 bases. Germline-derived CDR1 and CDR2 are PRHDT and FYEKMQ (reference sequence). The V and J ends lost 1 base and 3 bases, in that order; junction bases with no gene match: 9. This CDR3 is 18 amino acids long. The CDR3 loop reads CASSLAPEGTGDYNEQFF. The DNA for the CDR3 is TGTGCCAGCAGCTTAGCCCCCGAGGGGACAGGGGACTACAATGAGCAGTTCTTC.

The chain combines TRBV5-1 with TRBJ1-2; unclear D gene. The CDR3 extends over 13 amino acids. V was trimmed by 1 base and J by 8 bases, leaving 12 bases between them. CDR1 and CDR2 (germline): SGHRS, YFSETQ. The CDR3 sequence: CASSLSGSPGYTF. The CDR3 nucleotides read TGCGCCAGCAGCTTGTCCGGGTCTCCGGGCTACACCTTC.

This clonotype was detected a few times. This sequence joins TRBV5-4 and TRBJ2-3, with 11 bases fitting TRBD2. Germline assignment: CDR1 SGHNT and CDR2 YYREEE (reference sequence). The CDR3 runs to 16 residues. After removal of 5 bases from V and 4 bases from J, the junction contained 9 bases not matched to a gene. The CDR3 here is CASSFLTSGSSDTQYF. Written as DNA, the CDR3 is TGTGCCAGCAGTTTTCTCACTAGCGGGAGTTCAGATACGCAGTATTTT.

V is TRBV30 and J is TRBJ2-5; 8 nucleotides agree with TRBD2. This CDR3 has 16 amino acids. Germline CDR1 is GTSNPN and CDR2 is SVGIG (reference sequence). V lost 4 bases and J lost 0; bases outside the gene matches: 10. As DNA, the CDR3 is TGTGCCTGGACCAGCCGGGGGGGCTTGTACCAAGAGACCCAGTACTTC. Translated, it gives CAWTSRGGLYQETQYF.

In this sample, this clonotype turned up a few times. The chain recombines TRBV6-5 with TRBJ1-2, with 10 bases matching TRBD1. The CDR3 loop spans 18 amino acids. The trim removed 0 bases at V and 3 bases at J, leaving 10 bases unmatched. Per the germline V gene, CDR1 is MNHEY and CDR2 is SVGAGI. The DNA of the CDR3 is TGTGCCAGCAGTTACTCGATAGTGGTGGGACAGGGGCACTATGGCTACACCTTC. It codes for CASSYSIVVGQGHYGYTF.

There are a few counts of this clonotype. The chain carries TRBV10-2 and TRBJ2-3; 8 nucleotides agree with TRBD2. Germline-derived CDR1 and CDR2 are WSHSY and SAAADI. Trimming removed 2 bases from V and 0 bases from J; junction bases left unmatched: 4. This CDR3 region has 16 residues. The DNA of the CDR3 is TGCGCCAGCAGTGAGCAAGGCGGGGGGAGCACAGATACGCAGTATTTT. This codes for CASSEQGGGSTDTQYF.

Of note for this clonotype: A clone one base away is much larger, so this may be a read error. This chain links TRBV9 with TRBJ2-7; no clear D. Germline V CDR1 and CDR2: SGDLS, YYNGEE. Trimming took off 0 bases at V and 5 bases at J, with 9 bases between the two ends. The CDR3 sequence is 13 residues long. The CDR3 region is CASSVGQVNEQYF. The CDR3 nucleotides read TGTGCCAGCAGCGTAGGTCAGGTCAACGAGCAGTACTTC.

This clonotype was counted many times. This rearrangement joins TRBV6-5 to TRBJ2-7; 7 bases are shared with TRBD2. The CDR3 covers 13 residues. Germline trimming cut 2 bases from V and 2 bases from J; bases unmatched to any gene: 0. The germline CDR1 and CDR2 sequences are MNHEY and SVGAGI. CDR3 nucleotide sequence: TGTGCCAGCAGTTACGGACTAGCCTACGAGCAGTACTTC. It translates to CASSYGLAYEQYF.